The 15 T cell receptor beta chains presented below share a single source sample, sequenced in a study of blood T cell repertoires in COVID-19 (dated by TCRdb to the early 2020s). The method was the immunoSEQ multiplex PCR assay. TCRdb carries this immuneACCESS record with in-frame sequences only. Its versions omit some clonotypes, under half of them owing to an unresolved V gene in the studies checked, with the rest unexplained. For this sample the table gives 140,000 or so clones, of which 60% to 85% were detected only once. Jointly, the top ten make up 1.9% of the sample. Material for sequencing was peripheral blood. These receptor sequences come from a woman between 55 and 75 years old with acute or convalescent COVID-19.

This clone was observed a few times. This same CDR3 is encoded by further DNA sequences in the sample. The chain carries TRBV3-1 (or the pseudogene TRBV3-2) and TRBJ1-2; 8 bases align to TRBD1. This CDR3 spans 14 amino acids. CDR1 is LGHDT and CDR2 is YNNKEL in the germline V gene (reference sequence). Trimming cost V 3 bases and J 4 bases; bases outside gene matches: 4. The CDR3 DNA reads as TGTGCCAGCAGCCATGGACAGGGCCTCTATGGCTACACCTTC. Its protein product is CASSHGQGLYGYTF.

This chain links TRBV11-2 with TRBJ2-1, with D tentatively TRBD2 (6 bases). CDR3 length: 16 residues. Trimming left V 3 bases short and J 7 bases short, with 19 bases between. Germline lookup yields CDR1 SGHAT and CDR2 FQNNGV. The CDR3 loop reads CASSFPGGLPSNEQFF. The CDR3 DNA sequence: TGTGCCAGCAGCTTCCCCGGGGGACTTCCATCTAATGAGCAGTTCTTC.

The V gene is TRBV5-1, the J gene TRBJ2-3; 8 positions agree with TRBD2. This CDR3 contains 14 residues. Germline V gene sequence: CDR1 SGHRS, CDR2 YFSETQ. V lost 4 bases and J lost 11; bases outside the gene matches: 12. CDR3 sequence reads: CASSAGLADLRQYF. DNA of the CDR3: TGCGCCAGCAGCGCTGGACTAGCCGACCTACGGCAGTATTTT.

The sample holds one count of this clone. The chain recombines TRBV19 with TRBJ2-3; TRBD1 agrees at 8 bases. This CDR3 comprises 16 residues. V was clipped by 8 bases and J by 7 bases; unmatched bases: 17. The germline V gene has CDR1 LNHDA and CDR2 SQIVND (reference sequence). This CDR3 is CASGPSGTGVWNTQYF. CDR3 sequence (DNA): TGTGCCAGTGGGCCATCGGGGACAGGAGTTTGGAATACGCAGTATTTT.

The rearrangement links TRBV10-3 to TRBJ1-1, with 7 bases that match TRBD1. The V and J ends lost 7 bases and 1 base, in that order; junction bases with no gene match: 3. This CDR3 comprises 13 residues. In germline, CDR1 is ENHRY, CDR2 SYGVKD. The chain's CDR3 is CAITGTENTEAFF. Here the CDR3 DNA reads TGTGCCATCACTGGGACAGAGAACACTGAAGCTTTCTTT.

The CDR3 region is CASSGQALWYEQYF. The CDR3 DNA is TGTGCCAGCAGTGGTCAAGCTCTCTGGTACGAGCAGTACTTC. The chain has TRBV25-1 and TRBJ2-7; the D is unclear. V shed 4 bases and J shed 4 bases, with 14 bases lying between them. This CDR3 is 14 amino acids long. Germline V CDR1 and CDR2: MGHDK, SYGVNS.

The V and J genes are TRBV2 and TRBJ1-5; 8 nucleotides match TRBD1. V lost 4 bases and J lost 6; bases outside the gene matches: 5. There are 14 residues in the CDR3. The germline V gene encodes CDR1 SNHLY and CDR2 FYNNEI. The CDR3 region is CASSGQGLGQPQHF. The DNA for the CDR3 is TGTGCCAGCAGTGGACAGGGGTTGGGTCAGCCCCAGCATTTT.

The rearrangement uses TRBV7-9 and TRBJ2-7; D is unresolved. V shed 5 bases and J shed 4 bases, with 15 bases lying between them. Per germline, CDR1 SEHNR and CDR2 FQNEAQ (reference sequence). This CDR3 is built from 14 residues. CDR3 amino acids: CASSEELYGYEQYF. CDR3 DNA: TGTGCCAGCAGCGAGGAACTTTACGGATACGAGCAGTACTTC.

As DNA, the CDR3 is TGCGCCAGCAGCCCTTACTCCGGGACAGGAGGCGAAAAACTGTTTTTT. Translated, it gives CASSPYSGTGGEKLFF. The rearrangement uses TRBV5-1 and TRBJ1-4; 8 nucleotides match TRBD1. There are 16 residues in the CDR3. CDR1 and CDR2 (germline): SGHRS, YFSETQ. The V gene end was trimmed by 4 bases and the J gene end by 8 bases; junction bases not matched to a gene: 13. Looking up the rest from reference TRBV5-1 and TRBJ1-4 gives the full variable domain: KAGVTQTPRYLIKTRGQQVTLSCSPISGHRSVSWYQQTPGQGLQFLFEYFSETQRNKGNFPGRFSGRQFSNSRSEMNVSTLELGDSALYLCASSPYSGTGGEKLFFGSGTQLSVL.

This chain connects TRBV6-5 to TRBJ2-7; 9 nucleotides match TRBD1. The germline V gene encodes CDR1 MNHEY and CDR2 SVGAGI. With V trimmed by 2 bases and J by 5 bases, 7 bases remained unmatched. CDR3 length: 15 amino acids. CDR3 nucleotides: TGTGCCAGCAGTTACCTCCAGGACAGGGGCCACGAGCAGTACTTC. Translation: CASSYLQDRGHEQYF.

The chain links TRBV5-1 to TRBJ2-5, with TRBD2 matching 7 bases. Germline lookup yields CDR1 SGHRS and CDR2 YFSETQ. The V and J ends lost 2 bases and 2 bases, in that order; junction bases with no gene match: 6. The CDR3 loop spans 15 amino acids. CDR3 coding DNA: TGCGCCAGCAGCTTCAGCGGGACCCTTCAAGAGACCCAGTACTTC. It is translated as CASSFSGTLQETQYF. Based on the CDR3 plus reference TRBV5-1 and TRBJ2-5, the full variable domain is KAGVTQTPRYLIKTRGQQVTLSCSPISGHRSVSWYQQTPGQGLQFLFEYFSETQRNKGNFPGRFSGRQFSNSRSEMNVSTLELGDSALYLCASSFSGTLQETQYFGPGTRLLVL.

The genes are TRBV11-1 and TRBJ2-2, with D possibly matching TRBD2 (6 bases). The CDR3 runs to 16 residues. Germline CDR1 and CDR2: SGHAT and FQDESV (reference sequence). The V gene lost 5 bases and the J gene lost 9 bases, with 22 bases spanning the gap. The CDR3 DNA reads as TGTGCCAGCAGCAAATCACAAGACACCGGGAGCCGGGAGCTGTTTTTT. Amino acid sequence: CASSKSQDTGSRELFF.

This clone has more than one count but fewer than ten. The rearrangement joins TRBV28 to TRBJ2-7; TRBD2 matches at 8 bases. This CDR3 comprises 14 residues. V lost 2 bases, J lost 6 bases, and 6 bases stayed unmatched. Germline loops: CDR1 MDHEN, CDR2 SYDVKM. CDR3 nucleotide sequence: TGTGCCAGCAGTTTACGAGCGGGAGACGCCGAGCAGTACTTC. This sequence encodes CASSLRAGDAEQYF.

The chain links TRBV28 to TRBJ1-6; TRBD1 agrees at 9 bases. CDR3 size: 16 residues. The germline V gene has CDR1 MDHEN and CDR2 SYDVKM. V dropped 8 bases and J dropped 10; count of bases not matched to a gene: 15. CDR3: CASDSLGTGFQSPLHF. The DNA for the CDR3 is TGTGCCAGCGATTCCCTAGGGACAGGGTTTCAATCACCCCTCCACTTT.

The chain recombines TRBV25-1 with TRBJ1-2, with 7 bases that match TRBD1. V shed 6 bases and J 3 bases; nucleotides not matched to a gene: 4. Germline CDR1 MGHDK, CDR2 SYGVNS. The CDR3 has 13 residues. CDR3 sequence reads: CASRGDSYYGYTF. CDR3 nucleotide sequence: TGTGCCAGCAGAGGGGACAGCTACTATGGCTACACCTTC.